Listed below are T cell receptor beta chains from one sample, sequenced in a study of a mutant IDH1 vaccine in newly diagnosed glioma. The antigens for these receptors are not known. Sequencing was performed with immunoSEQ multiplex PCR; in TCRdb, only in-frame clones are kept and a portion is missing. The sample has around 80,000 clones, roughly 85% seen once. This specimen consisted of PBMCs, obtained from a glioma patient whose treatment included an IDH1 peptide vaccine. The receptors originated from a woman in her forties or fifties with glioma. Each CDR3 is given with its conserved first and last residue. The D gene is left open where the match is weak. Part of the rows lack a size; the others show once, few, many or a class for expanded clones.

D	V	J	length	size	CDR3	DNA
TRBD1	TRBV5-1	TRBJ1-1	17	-	CASSLGGTGTMNTEAFF	TGCGCCAGCAGCTTGGGAGGGACAGGGACCATGAACACTGAAGCTTTCTTT
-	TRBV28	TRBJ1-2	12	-	CASTDIHYGYTF	TGTGCCAGCACCGACATTCATTACGGCTACACCTTC
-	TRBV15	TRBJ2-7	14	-	CATSRDRGGGEQYF	TGTGCCACCAGCAGAGATCGGGGAGGGGGTGAGCAGTACTTC
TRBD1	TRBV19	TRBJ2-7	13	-	CATKSQGSGEQYF	TGTGCCACTAAGTCACAGGGGTCGGGCGAGCAGTACTTC
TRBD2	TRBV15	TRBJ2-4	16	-	CATSRGTSGRRNIQYF	TGTGCCACCAGCAGAGGGACTAGCGGGAGGAGGAACATTCAGTACTTC
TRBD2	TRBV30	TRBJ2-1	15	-	CAWSPLAAPWGEQFF	TGTGCCTGGAGTCCACTAGCGGCCCCTTGGGGGGAGCAGTTCTTC
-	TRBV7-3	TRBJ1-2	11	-	CASSGQLVYTF	TGTGCCAGCAGCGGACAACTAGTCTACACCTTC
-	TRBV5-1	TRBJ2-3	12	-	CASSLTVDTQYF	TGCGCCAGCAGCTTGACAGTCGATACGCAGTATTTT
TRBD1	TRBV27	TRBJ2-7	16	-	CASSPSTGHTSYEQYF	TGTGCCAGCAGTCCCTCGACAGGGCATACATCCTACGAGCAGTACTTC
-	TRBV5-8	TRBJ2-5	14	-	CASRPRFYQETQYF	TGTGCCAGCAGACCTCGGTTCTACCAGGAGACCCAGTACTTC
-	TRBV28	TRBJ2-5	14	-	CASSLRLARETQYF	TGTGCCAGCAGTTTAAGGCTAGCGAGGGAGACCCAGTACTTC
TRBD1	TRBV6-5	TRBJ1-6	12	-	CASSRQGSPLHF	TGTGCCAGCAGTCGACAGGGTTCACCCCTCCACTTT
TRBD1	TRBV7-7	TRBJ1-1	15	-	CASSLDVSGGTEAFF	TGTGCTAGCAGCTTAGACGTATCAGGGGGCACTGAAGCTTTCTTT
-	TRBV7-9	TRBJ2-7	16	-	CASSPTLIRGVYEQYF	TGTGCCAGCAGCCCAACTTTGATCCGAGGGGTCTACGAGCAGTACTTC
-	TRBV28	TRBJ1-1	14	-	CASTQGGVNTEAFF	TGTGCCAGCACCCAGGGCGGTGTGAACACTGAAGCTTTCTTT
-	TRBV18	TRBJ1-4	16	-	CASSPPYGSTNEKLFF	TGTGCCAGCTCACCACCGTACGGATCAACTAATGAAAAACTGTTTTTT
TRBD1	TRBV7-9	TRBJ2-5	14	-	CASSWDRGRETQYF	TGTGCCAGCAGCTGGGACAGGGGGCGGGAGACCCAGTACTTC
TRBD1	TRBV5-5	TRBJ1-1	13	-	CASSLFRDSGAFF	TGTGCCAGCAGCTTGTTCCGGGACAGCGGGGCTTTCTTT
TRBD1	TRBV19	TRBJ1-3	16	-	CASTTLQGAFGNTIYF	TGTGCCAGTACTACACTACAGGGGGCATTTGGAAACACCATATATTTT
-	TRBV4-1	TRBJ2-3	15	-	CASSQRAQSTDTQYF	TGCGCCAGCAGCCAGCGTGCCCAGAGCACAGATACGCAGTATTTT
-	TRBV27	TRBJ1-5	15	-	CASSFTPYSNQPQHF	TGTGCCAGCAGTTTCACACCTTATAGCAATCAGCCCCAGCATTTT
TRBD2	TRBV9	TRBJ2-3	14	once	CASSPGGITDTQYF	TGTGCCAGCAGCCCCGGGGGGATCACAGATACGCAGTATTTT
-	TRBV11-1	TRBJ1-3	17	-	CASSPSGVIISGNTIYF	TGTGCCAGCAGCCCGTCAGGGGTGATAATCTCTGGAAACACCATATATTTT
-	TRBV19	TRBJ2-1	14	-	CASTLQGPYNEQFF	TGTGCCAGTACCTTACAGGGTCCCTACAATGAGCAGTTCTTC
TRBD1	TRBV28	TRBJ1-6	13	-	CASYGQGVSPLHF	TGTGCCAGTTATGGACAGGGGGTTTCACCCCTCCACTTT
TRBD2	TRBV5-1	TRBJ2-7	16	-	CASSWALTSGSAMAYF	TGCGCCAGCAGCTGGGCCCTGACTAGCGGGTCCGCGATGGCGTACTTC
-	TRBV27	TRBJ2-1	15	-	CASTQRWGLMNEQFF	TGTGCCAGCACCCAGCGTTGGGGGCTTATGAATGAGCAGTTCTTC
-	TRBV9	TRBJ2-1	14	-	CASSVGGSGNEQFF	TGTGCCAGCAGCGTAGGAGGGAGCGGAAATGAGCAGTTCTTC
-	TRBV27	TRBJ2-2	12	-	CASGFNTGELFF	TGTGCCAGCGGTTTTAACACCGGGGAGCTGTTTTTT
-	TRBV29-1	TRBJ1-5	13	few	CSVVGNSNQPQHF	TGCAGCGTTGTGGGTAATAGCAATCAGCCCCAGCATTTT
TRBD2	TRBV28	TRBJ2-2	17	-	CASSLWELAGGPGELFF	TGTGCCAGCAGTTTATGGGAACTAGCGGGAGGACCCGGGGAGCTGTTTTTT
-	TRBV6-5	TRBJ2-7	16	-	CASSSFFGAGLYEQYF	TGTGCCAGCAGTTCGTTTTTCGGGGCGGGTTTGTACGAGCAGTACTTC
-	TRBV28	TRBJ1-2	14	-	CASSFPFTTYGYTF	TGTGCCAGCAGTTTCCCCTTCACAACCTATGGCTACACCTTC
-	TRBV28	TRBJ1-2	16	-	CASSSIRGGTPYGYTF	TGTGCCAGCAGTTCCATACGCGGGGGGACCCCGTATGGCTACACCTTC
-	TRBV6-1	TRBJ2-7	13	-	CASTATRDYEQYF	TGTGCCAGCACTGCGACTAGAGACTACGAGCAGTACTTC
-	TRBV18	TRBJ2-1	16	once	CASSPAGTGSYNEQFF	TGTGCCAGCTCACCAGCAGGTACCGGCTCCTACAATGAGCAGTTCTTC
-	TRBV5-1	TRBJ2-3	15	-	CASSLGTESTDTQYF	TGCGCCAGCAGCTTGGGGACAGAGAGCACAGATACGCAGTATTTT
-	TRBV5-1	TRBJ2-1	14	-	CASQGWGHNNEQFF	TGCGCCAGCCAAGGGTGGGGGCATAACAATGAGCAGTTCTTC
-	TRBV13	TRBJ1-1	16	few	CASSLGVGDGSGEAFF	TGTGCCAGCAGCTTAGGAGTAGGGGACGGATCGGGTGAAGCTTTCTTT
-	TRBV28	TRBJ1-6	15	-	CASQLSSSYNSPLHF	TGTGCCAGCCAACTTTCAAGCTCCTATAATTCACCCCTCCACTTT
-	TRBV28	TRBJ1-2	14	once	CASSLSRVNYGYTF	TGTGCCAGCAGTTTATCCAGGGTTAACTATGGCTACACCTTC
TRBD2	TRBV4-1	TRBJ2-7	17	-	CASSQDWGLARTYEQYF	TGCGCCAGCAGCCAAGATTGGGGACTAGCGAGGACCTACGAGCAGTACTTC
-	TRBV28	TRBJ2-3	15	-	CASSSGGLGTDTQYF	TGTGCCAGCAGCTCAGGGGGACTAGGCACAGATACGCAGTATTTT
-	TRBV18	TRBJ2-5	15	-	CASSPREQSGETQYF	TGTGCCAGCTCACCACGGGAACAGAGCGGGGAGACCCAGTACTTC
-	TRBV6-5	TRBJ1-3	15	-	CASNPGAPVGNTIYF	TGTGCCAGCAATCCGGGGGCCCCGGTAGGAAACACCATATATTTT
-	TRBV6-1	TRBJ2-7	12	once	CASTTDSHEQYF	TGTGCCAGCACAACAGATAGCCACGAGCAGTACTTC
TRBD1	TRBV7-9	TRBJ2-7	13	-	CASSRRDSYEQYF	TGTGCCAGCAGCCGCCGGGACAGCTACGAGCAGTACTTC
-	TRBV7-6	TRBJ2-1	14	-	CASSPNWGVNEQFF	TGTGCCAGCAGTCCTAACTGGGGGGTCAATGAGCAGTTCTTC
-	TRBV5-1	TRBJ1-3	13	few	CASRADSGNTIYF	TGCGCCAGCAGAGCCGACTCTGGAAACACCATATATTTT
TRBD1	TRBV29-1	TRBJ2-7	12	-	CSVEDREYEQYF	TGCAGCGTAGAGGACAGGGAGTACGAGCAGTACTTC
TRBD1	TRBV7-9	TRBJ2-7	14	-	CASSEGTGRNEQYF	TGTGCCAGCAGCGAAGGGACAGGGCGAAACGAGCAGTACTTC
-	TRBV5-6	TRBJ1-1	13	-	CASSLVSGTEAFF	TGTGCCAGCAGCCTGGTCAGCGGCACTGAAGCTTTCTTT
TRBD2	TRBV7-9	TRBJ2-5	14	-	CASSLTSVRETQYF	TGTGCCAGCAGCCTTACTAGCGTCCGAGAGACCCAGTACTTC
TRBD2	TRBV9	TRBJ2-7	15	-	CASSVAGTSGSEQYF	TGTGCCAGCAGCGTAGCAGGGACTAGCGGGAGCGAGCAGTACTTC